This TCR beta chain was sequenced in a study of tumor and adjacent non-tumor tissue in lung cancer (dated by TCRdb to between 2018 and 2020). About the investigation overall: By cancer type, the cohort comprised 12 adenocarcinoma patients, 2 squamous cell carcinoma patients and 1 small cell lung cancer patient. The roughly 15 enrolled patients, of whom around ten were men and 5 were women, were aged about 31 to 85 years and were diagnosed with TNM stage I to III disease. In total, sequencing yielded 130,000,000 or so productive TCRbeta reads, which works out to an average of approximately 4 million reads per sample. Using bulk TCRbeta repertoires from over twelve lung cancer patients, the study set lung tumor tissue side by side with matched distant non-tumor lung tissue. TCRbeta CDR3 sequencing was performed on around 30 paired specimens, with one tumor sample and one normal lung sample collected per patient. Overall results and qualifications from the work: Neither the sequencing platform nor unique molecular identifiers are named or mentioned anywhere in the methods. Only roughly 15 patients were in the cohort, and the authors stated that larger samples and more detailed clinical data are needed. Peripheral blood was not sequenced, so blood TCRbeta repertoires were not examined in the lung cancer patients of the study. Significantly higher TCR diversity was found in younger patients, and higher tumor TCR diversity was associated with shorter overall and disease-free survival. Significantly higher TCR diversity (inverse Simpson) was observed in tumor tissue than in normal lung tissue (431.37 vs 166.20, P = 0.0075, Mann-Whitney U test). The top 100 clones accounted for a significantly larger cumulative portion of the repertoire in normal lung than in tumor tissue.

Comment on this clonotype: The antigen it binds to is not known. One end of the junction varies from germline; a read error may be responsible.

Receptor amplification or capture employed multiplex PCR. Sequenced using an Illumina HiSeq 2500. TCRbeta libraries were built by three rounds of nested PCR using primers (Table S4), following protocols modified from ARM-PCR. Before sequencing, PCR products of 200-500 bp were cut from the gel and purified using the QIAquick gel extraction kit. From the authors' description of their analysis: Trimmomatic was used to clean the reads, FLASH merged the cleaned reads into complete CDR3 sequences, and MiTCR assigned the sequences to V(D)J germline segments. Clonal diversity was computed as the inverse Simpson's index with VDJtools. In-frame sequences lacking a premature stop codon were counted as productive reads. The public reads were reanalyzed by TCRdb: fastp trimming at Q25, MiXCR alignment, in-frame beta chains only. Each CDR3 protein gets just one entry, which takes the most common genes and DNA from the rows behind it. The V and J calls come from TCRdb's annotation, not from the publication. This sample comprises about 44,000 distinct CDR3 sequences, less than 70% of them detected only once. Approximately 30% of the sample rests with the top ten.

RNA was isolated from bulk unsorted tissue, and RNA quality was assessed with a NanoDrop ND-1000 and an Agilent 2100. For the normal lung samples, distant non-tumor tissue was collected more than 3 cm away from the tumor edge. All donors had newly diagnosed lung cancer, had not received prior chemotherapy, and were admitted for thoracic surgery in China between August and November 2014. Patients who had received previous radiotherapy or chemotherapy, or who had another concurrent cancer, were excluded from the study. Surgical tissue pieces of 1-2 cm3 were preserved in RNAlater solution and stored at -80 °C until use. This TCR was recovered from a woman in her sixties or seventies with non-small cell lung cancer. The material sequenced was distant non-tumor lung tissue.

CDR3 region: CTSSCGLEETQYF. The DNA is TGTACCAGCAGCTGCGGACTAGAAGAGACCCAGTACTTC. Recombination linked TRBV5-5 to TRBJ2-5; TRBD2 matches 7 bases in the middle. Counted from cysteine to phenylalanine, this CDR3 has 13 amino acids. Kept here is only the CDR3 DNA, which spans 39 bases and is read in frame from base 1. CDR1 and CDR2 (SGHKS, YYEKEE) derive from the germline V gene (reference sequence).